A single T cell receptor beta chain is shown here with its context. Its antigen has not been determined. This sample is part of a study of human CD8 memory T cell subsets (TCRdb year 2020). With regard to the full study: TCRbeta repertoires of stem-like (TSTEM), progenitor exhausted-like (TPEX) and effector memory CD8+ T cell subsets were compared to assess their clonal relationships. TCRbeta repertoires were obtained from roughly 6 donors, each contributing TSTEM, TPEX and effector memory subsets.

The research as a whole found: Sequencing was limited to TCRbeta chains, and the repertoire comparisons were based on about 6 donors analyzed with paired t-tests and Bonferroni correction. Similarly high normalized Shannon-Wiener diversity was shown by TSTEM and TPEX subsets, whereas comparatively lower diversity was seen in effector memory subsets. The stem-like TSTEM and TPEX subsets each shared clonotypes with effector memory cells, but the TSTEM and TPEX repertoires had minimal overlap with each other, suggesting distinct antigen spectra. Greater repertoire diversity in TSTEM than in TPEX subsets was suggested by Chao1 estimates, potentially reflecting a broader range of specificities.

The CDR3 runs 16 residues from the cysteine to the phenylalanine. No DNA is listed. The germline V gene (reference sequence) supplies CDR1 DFQATT and CDR2 SNEGSKA. A Human TCR Profiling Kit was used to prepare UMI-labeled 5' RACE TCRbeta libraries. Every TCRbeta library was prepared in parallel with an identical number of PCR cycles. The paper's data handling went like this. The number of functional CDR3beta clonotypes in each TCRbeta library ranged from about 3,000 to 20,000. UMI extraction and consensus assembly used MIGEC 1.2.9, requiring at least three reads per UMI. MiXCR 3.0.3 was used to extract the in-frame CDR3beta repertoires. Each sample was downsampled to 42,000 randomly selected UMIs before diversity metrics were calculated in VDJtools 1.2.1. For the top 3,000 clones of each sample pair, the repertoire overlap metrics D, R and F2 were calculated in VDJtools. Once TCRdb had reprocessed the reads, it stored one entry per CDR3 protein sequence and supplied no DNA. The V and J calls and clone size come from TCRdb's table, not from the authors' own analysis. The table for this sample shows 12,000 or so distinct CDR3 sequences. The ten largest account for approximately 14% of the sample.

Density gradient separation was used to isolate peripheral blood mononuclear cells from healthy donor buffy coats. In the study, total CD8+ T cells were enriched by negative magnetic separation with EasySep or MojoSort CD8+ T cell isolation kits. For each subset, total RNA was extracted using an RNeasy Mini Kit from duplicate vials of more than 120,000 sorted CD8+ T cells. PBMCs were used either fresh or after cryopreservation in fetal bovine serum containing around 10% DMSO. Fluorescence-activated cell sorting on a FACSAria III was used to sort CD8+ T cell subsets to purity. The receptor chain draws on TRBV20-1 and TRBJ2-7; TCRdb's D call of TRBD2 is untestable without DNA. The sequenced sample consisted of CD8+ T cells from PBMCs. This receptor was obtained from a human donor in good health. The encoded CDR3 is CSARGPRTSGIYEQYF.